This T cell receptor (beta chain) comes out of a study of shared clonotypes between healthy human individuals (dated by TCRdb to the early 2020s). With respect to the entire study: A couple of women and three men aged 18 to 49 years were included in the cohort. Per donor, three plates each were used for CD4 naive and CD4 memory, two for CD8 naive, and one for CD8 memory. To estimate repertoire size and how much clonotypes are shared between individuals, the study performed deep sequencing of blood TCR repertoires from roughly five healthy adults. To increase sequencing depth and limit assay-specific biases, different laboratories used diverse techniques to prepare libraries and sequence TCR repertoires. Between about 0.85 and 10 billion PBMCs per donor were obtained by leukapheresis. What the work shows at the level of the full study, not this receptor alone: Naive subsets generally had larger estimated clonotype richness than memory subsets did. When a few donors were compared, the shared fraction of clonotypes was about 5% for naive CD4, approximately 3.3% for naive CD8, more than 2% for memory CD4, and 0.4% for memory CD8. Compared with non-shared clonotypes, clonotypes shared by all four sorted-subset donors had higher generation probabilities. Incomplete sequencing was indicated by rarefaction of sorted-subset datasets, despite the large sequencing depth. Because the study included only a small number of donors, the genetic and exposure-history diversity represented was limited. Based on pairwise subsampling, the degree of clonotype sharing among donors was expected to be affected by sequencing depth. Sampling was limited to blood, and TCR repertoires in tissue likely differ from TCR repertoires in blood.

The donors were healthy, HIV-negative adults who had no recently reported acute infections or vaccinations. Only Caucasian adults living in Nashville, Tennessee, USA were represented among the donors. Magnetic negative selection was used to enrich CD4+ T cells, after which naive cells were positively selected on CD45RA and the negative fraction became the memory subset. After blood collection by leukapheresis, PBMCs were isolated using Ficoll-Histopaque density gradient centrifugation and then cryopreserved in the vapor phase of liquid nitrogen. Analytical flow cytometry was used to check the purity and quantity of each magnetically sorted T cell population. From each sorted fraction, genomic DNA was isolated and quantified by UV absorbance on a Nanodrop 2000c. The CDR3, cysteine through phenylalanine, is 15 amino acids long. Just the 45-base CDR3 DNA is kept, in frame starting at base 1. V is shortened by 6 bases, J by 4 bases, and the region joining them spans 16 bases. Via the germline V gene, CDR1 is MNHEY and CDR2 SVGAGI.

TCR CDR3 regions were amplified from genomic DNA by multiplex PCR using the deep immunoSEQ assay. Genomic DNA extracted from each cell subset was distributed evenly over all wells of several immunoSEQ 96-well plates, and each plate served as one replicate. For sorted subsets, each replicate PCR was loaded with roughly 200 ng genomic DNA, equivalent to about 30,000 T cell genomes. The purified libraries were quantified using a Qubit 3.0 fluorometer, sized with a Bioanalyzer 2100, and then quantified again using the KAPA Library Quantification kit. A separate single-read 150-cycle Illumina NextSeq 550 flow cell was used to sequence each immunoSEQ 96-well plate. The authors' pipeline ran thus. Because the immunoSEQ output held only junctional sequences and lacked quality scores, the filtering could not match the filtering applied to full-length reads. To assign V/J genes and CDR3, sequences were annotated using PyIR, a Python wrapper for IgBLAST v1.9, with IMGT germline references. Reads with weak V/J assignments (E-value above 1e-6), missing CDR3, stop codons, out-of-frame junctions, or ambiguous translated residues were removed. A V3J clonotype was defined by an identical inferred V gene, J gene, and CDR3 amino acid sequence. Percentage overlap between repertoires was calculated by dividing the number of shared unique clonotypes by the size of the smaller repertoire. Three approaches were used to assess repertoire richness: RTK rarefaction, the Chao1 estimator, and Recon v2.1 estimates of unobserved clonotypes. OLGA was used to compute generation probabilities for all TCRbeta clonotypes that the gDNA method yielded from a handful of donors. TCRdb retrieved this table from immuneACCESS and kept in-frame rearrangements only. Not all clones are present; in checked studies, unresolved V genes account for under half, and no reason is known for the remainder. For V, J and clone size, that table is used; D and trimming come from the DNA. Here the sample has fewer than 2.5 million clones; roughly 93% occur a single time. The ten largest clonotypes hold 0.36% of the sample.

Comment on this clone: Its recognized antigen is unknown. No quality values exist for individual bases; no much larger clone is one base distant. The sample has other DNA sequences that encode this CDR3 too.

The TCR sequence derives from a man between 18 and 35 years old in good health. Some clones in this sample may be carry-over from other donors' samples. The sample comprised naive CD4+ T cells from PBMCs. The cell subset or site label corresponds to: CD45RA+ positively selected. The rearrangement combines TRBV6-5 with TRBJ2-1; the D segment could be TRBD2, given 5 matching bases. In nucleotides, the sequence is TGTGCCAGCAGCCCCCCCGCGGGCGGGTACAATGAGCAGTTCTTC. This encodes CASSPPAGGYNEQFF.